This T cell receptor beta chain originates from a study of blood T cell repertoires in COVID-19. Overall study context: The study drew acute and convalescent COVID-19 samples from the United States, Italy and Spain. PBMCs, B-cell-depleted T cells, or T cells were the source of the cDNA or gDNA that made up the material.

The assay was immunoSEQ multiplex PCR, and TCRdb's table has in-frame clones only and misses some. This table has 150,000 to 200,000 clones, 75% to 85% appearing once. Followed longitudinally, the Seattle patients had been enrolled during active infection. Trimming took off 4 bases at V and 0 bases at J, with 13 bases between the two ends. In germline, CDR1 is MNHNY, CDR2 SVGAGI (reference sequence). This CDR3 contains 15 residues. This clone was found a few times. The sample comprised peripheral blood. V is TRBV6-6 and J is TRBJ2-7; perhaps TRBD1 as D (6 bases). This receptor was identified in a woman aged 60-75 years with COVID-19, enrolled during active disease. CDR3 nucleotides: TGTGCCAGCAGTTTCGGACAGCATAGCTCCTACGAGCAGTACTTC. This codes for CASSFGQHSSYEQYF.